These T cell receptor beta chains were read from a single sample in a study of blood T cell repertoires in COVID-19. The assay was immunoSEQ multiplex PCR, and TCRdb's table has in-frame clones only and misses some. The sample lists 40,000 to 60,000 clones, around 79% occurring once. Sequencing was carried out using peripheral blood. These receptors were collected from a man between 65 and 79 years old with acute or convalescent COVID-19. Each CDR3 is given with its conserved first and last residue. Some rows mark clone size as missing; the rest say once, few, many or name a class of expanded clone.

v_gene	j_gene	abundance	CDR3aa
TRBV7-2	TRBJ1-1	NA	CASSLVTGNTEAFF
TRBV11-2	TRBJ2-1	NA	CASSQSGPLGEQFF
TRBV9	TRBJ1-5	few	CASSVAGGSGQPQHF
TRBV29-1	TRBJ2-2	NA	CSVERRGPTGELFF
TRBV30	TRBJ1-5	once	CAWSGGGGQPQHF
TRBV14	TRBJ2-2	few	CASSQGLANTGELFF
TRBV27	TRBJ1-1	NA	CASSLFRNTEAFF
TRBV9	TRBJ2-1	NA	CASSVEGSGSTLFF
TRBV2	TRBJ1-5	NA	CASSETDSNQPQHF
TRBV29-1	TRBJ2-7	once	CSVSVLTEQYF
TRBV19	TRBJ1-5	NA	CASLKTGNSNQPQHF